These 23 T cell receptor beta chains were sequenced from one sample in a study of CD4 and CD8 cells across lung adenocarcinoma regions. TCRdb ran MiXCR on the PCR reads and lists one entry per CDR3 protein. Counted here are 21,000 or so distinct CDR3 sequences, approximately 54% occurring once; the ten biggest clones make up over 25%. Sequencing was carried out using CD8+ T cells from the center of a lung tumor. These receptors all come from a female donor with lung adenocarcinoma. The CD4 and CD8 labels of this study may be unreliable.

The CDR3 bases are TGTGCCAGCAGTTCGGCCAGGGACTCTCACGGCTACACCTTC. Its protein product is CASSSARDSHGYTF. The rearrangement joins TRBV6-5 to TRBJ1-2, with a weak D call TRBD1 (5 bases). Germline assignment: CDR1 MNHEY and CDR2 SVGAGI. Trimming shortened V by 4 bases and J by 8 bases, and 17 bases separated the two germline ends. The CDR3 has 14 amino acids.

The chain combines TRBV6-1 with TRBJ2-5; D gene unclear. The last part of the DNA fits TRBJ2-7 better; the J call may be wrong. Germline V gene lookup returns CDR1 MNHNS and CDR2 SASEGT. This CDR3 is 14 amino acids long. CDR3 amino acids: CASSRQTSTYEQYF. The CDR3 nucleotides read TGTGCCAGCAGTCGTCAGACATCAACCTACGAGCAGTACTTC.

The chain is built from TRBV5-3 and TRBJ2-1; D not resolved. The J call is in doubt because the DNA end fits TRBJ2-5 better. TRBV5-3 counts as an open reading frame of uncertain function. The CDR3 has 12 residues. In DNA form, the CDR3 reads TGTGCCAGAAGCTTCGAACAAGAGACCCAGTACTTC. It specifies CARSFEQETQYF.

Concerning this clonotype itself: Mismatch with germline at one junction end may stem from a read error. The CDR3 region has the DNA TGTGGCAGCAGCGGCGGGGACTTCCTCCCAGATACCCAGTACTTC. The encoded protein is CGSSGGDFLPDTQYF. The rearrangement joins TRBV6-1 to TRBJ2-5; TRBD2 might be the D (6 bases). The CDR3 totals 15 residues. Germline lookup yields CDR1 MNHNS and CDR2 SASEGT.

This clonotype was picked up many times. CDR3 sequence reads: CASSLLGDTQYF. As DNA, the CDR3 is TGTGCCAGCAGCTTACTTGGAGATACGCAGTATTTT. The chain couples TRBV7-2 to TRBJ2-3, with D uncertain. Germline V lookup: CDR1 SGHTA, CDR2 FQGNSA. Trimming took off 2 bases at V and 5 bases at J, with 5 bases between the two ends. This CDR3 is 12 amino acids long.

This clonotype was counted ten times or more. The genes are TRBV6-4 and TRBJ2-1; 9 nucleotides align to TRBD1. Trimming took 4 bases from V and 7 from J; bases not matched to a gene: 5. The CDR3 has 14 amino acids. CDR1 and CDR2 (germline): MRHNA, SNTAGT. The CDR3 nucleotides are TGTGCCAGCAGTGGACAGGGGGAGTCAAATGAGCAGTTCTTC. It yields the protein CASSGQGESNEQFF.

Note on this clonotype: A clone one base away is much larger, so this may be a read error. The chain uses TRBV6-1 and TRBJ2-5, with D unresolved. The CDR3 runs 14 residues. Germline V gene lookup returns CDR1 MNHNS and CDR2 SASEGT. The CDR3 DNA reads as TGTGCCAGCAGTGAAGTTGGAGAAGTGGGCGAGCAGTGCTTC. This codes for CASSEVGEVGEQCF.

V usage is TRBV6-1 and J usage is TRBJ2-1, with 7 positions matching TRBD2. CDR1 and CDR2 (germline): MNHNS, SASEGT. This CDR3 comprises 15 residues. After removal of 6 bases from V and 8 bases from J, the junction contained 13 bases not matched to a gene. The CDR3 nucleotides are TGTGCCAGCAGCAGACTCGGGGGGATTTACCATGAGCAGTTCTTC. Residues: CASSRLGGIYHEQFF.

Within the sample, this clonotype is medium-sized. The rearrangement links TRBV6-1 to TRBJ2-1; D might be TRBD1 or TRBD2, each matching 6 bases. The J call could be wrong; TRBJ2-5 is a better fit for the DNA end. CDR1 and CDR2 from the germline V gene are MNHNS and SASEGT. CDR3 length: 13 residues. CDR3 in DNA: TGTGCCAGCAGCCTAGGGGGGTGGGAGACCCAGTACTTC. Translation gives CASSLGGWETQYF.

This clonotype was counted between two and nine times. J is TRBJ2-2 and V is TRBV11-3; D is uncertain. Germline CDR1 and CDR2: SGHNT and YENEEA. The CDR3 totals 12 residues. V shed 5 bases and J shed 6 bases, with 7 bases lying between them. CDR3: CASSGISGELFF. The CDR3 DNA reads TGTGCCAGCAGCGGCATTTCCGGGGAGCTGTTTTTT.

V and J are TRBV14 and TRBJ2-1, with TRBD1 identical over 8 bases. The end of the DNA fits TRBJ2-7 better, so the J call may be wrong. Germline lookup yields CDR1 SGHDN and CDR2 FVKESK. CDR3 size: 14 residues. The CDR3 reads CASMASGTGQKQYF. The CDR3 DNA sequence: TGTGCCAGCATGGCTTCCGGGACAGGACAAAAGCAGTACTTC.

The genes are TRBV29-1 and TRBJ2-5; 14 bases are shared with TRBD2. CDR3 size: 15 residues. In germline, CDR1 is SQVTM, CDR2 ANQGSEA. The V segment lost 7 bases and the J segment 7 bases; nucleotides outside the gene matches: 11. In DNA form, the CDR3 reads TGCAGCGCTAGACTAGCGGGAGGGCCGGGGGGGACCCAGTACTTC. Translation: CSARLAGGPGGTQYF.

As for this clonotype: The junction and the germline gene differ at one end; a read error may be behind it. The V and J genes are TRBV10-3 and TRBJ2-5; possible D gene TRBD2, 7 bases. Germline CDR1 ENHRY, CDR2 SYGVKD. This CDR3 is built from 15 residues. The CDR3 reads CAMGEGGGGQDTQYF. DNA for the CDR3: TGTGCCATGGGGGAGGGAGGGGGAGGCCAAGATACCCAGTACTTC.

The chain links TRBV4-1 to TRBJ2-3; D possibly corresponds to TRBD2 (5 bases). CDR1 MGHRA and CDR2 YSYEKL come from the germline V gene. The CDR3 runs 14 residues. The CDR3 nucleotides read TGCCTGAGCCTCCAGGCCGTGAGCACCGGGGCGCAGTATTTT. Translated: CLSLQAVSTGAQYF.

The V call is TRBV27, the J call TRBJ1-1; D is possibly TRBD1 (6 bases). This CDR3 spans 15 amino acids. The V end lost 4 bases, the J end lost 1 base, and 13 bases lay between the germline ends. Germline V gene lookup returns CDR1 MNHEY and CDR2 SMNVEV (reference sequence). In nucleotides, the CDR3 is TGTGCCAGCAGTTCCTGGGGGGGGCAGAACACTGAAGCTTTCTTT. Its translation: CASSSWGGQNTEAFF.

This chain links TRBV9 with TRBJ2-6; D unclear. The CDR3 is 15 amino acids. CDR1 is SGDLS, CDR2 YYNGEE, per germline. V lost 5 bases and J lost 2, with 11 bases in between. The CDR3 is CASSPPLAGANVLTF. DNA for the CDR3: TGTGCCAGCAGTCCCCCCCTCGCTGGGGCCAACGTCCTGACTTTC.

Here the CDR3 DNA reads TGCGCCAGCAGCTTGGGATCCGGGACTAGCGGGAGGGCAGGAAATGAGCAGTTCTTC. This codes for CASSLGSGTSGRAGNEQFF. This chain joins TRBV5-1 and TRBJ2-1, with 16 positions matching TRBD2. The germline CDR1 and CDR2 sequences are SGHRS and YFSETQ. This CDR3 is 19 amino acids long. Trimming removed 0 bases from V and 7 bases from J; junction bases left unmatched: 10.

The chain joins TRBV6-1 to TRBJ2-1, with no clear D. TRBJ2-2 matches the DNA end more closely, so the J call is doubtful. This CDR3 has 11 residues. Germline V lookup: CDR1 MNHNS, CDR2 SASEGT. CDR3 bases: TGTGCCAGCAGCTTGAGCAATGAGCTGTTTTTT. The encoded protein is CASSLSNELFF.

The V gene is TRBV6-1, the J gene TRBJ2-1; no clear D gene. Germline assignment: CDR1 MNHNS and CDR2 SASEGT. The CDR3 runs to 13 residues. Trimming left V 7 bases short and J 0 bases short, with 7 bases between. CDR3 nucleotides: TGTGCCAGCACGGTGTTCTCCTACAATGAGCAGTTCTTC. The encoded protein is CASTVFSYNEQFF.

The chain uses TRBV5-1 and TRBJ2-5; 11 nucleotides agree with TRBD2. The J call may be in error: the DNA end matches TRBJ2-7 better. The length of the CDR3 is 14 residues. From germline, CDR1 is SGHRS and CDR2 YFSETQ. The CDR3 coding sequence is TGCGCCAGCAGCTTAGGGACTAGCGGATACGAGCAGTACTTC. The encoded protein is CASSLGTSGYEQYF.

Of note for this clonotype: Just one base apart from a much larger clone, this may be a read error. The chain uses TRBV6-1 and TRBJ2-7; 8 bases map to TRBD1. The CDR3 extends over 14 amino acids. V gave up 4 bases and J gave up 6 bases; unmatched junction bases: 8. Germline V gene sequence: CDR1 MNHNS, CDR2 SASEGT. The CDR3 sequence: CASSATGGWVEQYF. CDR3 DNA sequence: TGTGCCAGCAGTGCCACAGGGGGGTGGGTCGAGCAGTACTTC.

V usage is TRBV27 and J usage is TRBJ2-4; D is perhaps TRBD1 or TRBD2 (5 bases each). The CDR3 is 15 residues long. V was pared by 6 bases and J by 2 bases, with 14 bases between. Germline V gives CDR1 MNHEY, CDR2 SMNVEV (reference sequence). CDR3 nucleotide sequence: TGTGCCAGCAGGCCGGGGCTGGGACCCAAAAACATTCAGTACTTC. Its protein is CASRPGLGPKNIQYF.

With respect to this clonotype: The junction and the germline gene differ at one end; a read error may be behind it. The chain has TRBV27 and TRBJ2-5; D may be TRBD2 (7 bases). The CDR3 has 15 amino acids. The germline gives CDR1 MNHEY, CDR2 SMNVEV (reference sequence). CDR3 sequence reads: CAGGGGGRDPDTQYF. The DNA for the CDR3 is TGTGCCGGGGGCGGCGGCGGGAGAGACCCAGATACCCAGTATTTC.